Following are 11 T cell receptor beta chains from one sample sequenced in a study of blood T cells in healthy people across ages. Through a sample-barcoded 5' primer and a J-beta primer mix, a second PCR was run for about 6 to 11 cycles. Each CDR3 protein is one row after TCRdb ran MiXCR on the 5' RACE reads. The table shows about 1.4 million distinct CDR3 sequences, with 55% to 75% occurring only once. The sequenced material came from blood. The receptors come from a man aged 18-30 years in good health.

The chain is built from TRBV20-1 and TRBJ2-3, with D possibly matching TRBD1 (5 bases). Deletions cut 5 bases from V and 6 bases from J, with 12 bases between. Germline CDR1 DFQATT, CDR2 SNEGSKA (reference sequence). The length of the CDR3 is 12 residues. DNA for the CDR3: TGCAGTGCTGACCTACAGGCGGATACGCAGTATTTT. It yields the protein CSADLQADTQYF.

This chain connects TRBV12-3 or TRBV12-4 to TRBJ1-2, with 8 bases that match TRBD1. With V trimmed by 6 bases and J by 6 bases, 3 bases remained unmatched. The CDR3 contains 12 residues. The chain's CDR3 is CASRDRADGYTF. As DNA, the CDR3 is TGTGCCAGCAGGGACAGGGCGGATGGCTACACCTTC.

V gene TRBV2 combines with J gene TRBJ2-3; D is unclear. CDR1 is SNHLY, CDR2 FYNNEI, per germline. Trimming removed 3 bases from V and 2 bases from J, with 15 bases in between. This CDR3 region has 16 residues. The CDR3 DNA reads TGTGCCAGCAGTGACGAGCCGAGACCCTACACAGATACGCAGTATTTT. Translated, it gives CASSDEPRPYTDTQYF.

CDR3 sequence (DNA): TGTGCCGCCAAGAGACTAGGGGGTGGGAGGGAGCAGTTCTTC. Translation gives CAAKRLGGGREQFF. The chain couples TRBV2 to TRBJ2-1; D is tentatively TRBD1 or TRBD2 (6 bases each). This CDR3 region has 14 residues. Germline loops: CDR1 SNHLY, CDR2 FYNNEI. With 11 bases removed from V and 10 bases from J, the gap between germline ends came to 24 bases.

In its sample, this clonotype was seen a few times. V usage is TRBV29-1 and J usage is TRBJ2-7; D is unclear. This CDR3 contains 15 residues. Trimming shortened V by 0 bases and J by 6 bases, and 18 bases separated the two germline ends. Per the germline V gene, CDR1 is SQVTM and CDR2 is ANQGSEA. For the CDR3, the DNA is TGCAGCGTTGAAGATATAGGGCAGGCGGTGGGCGAGCAGTACTTC. This codes for CSVEDIGQAVGEQYF.

The CDR3: CASSFYRLAGDLSYNEQFF. DNA of the CDR3: TGCGCCAGCAGCTTTTATCGTCTAGCGGGAGATTTATCCTACAATGAGCAGTTCTTC. V gene TRBV5-1 combines with J gene TRBJ2-1; 10 positions agree with TRBD2. The CDR3 runs 19 residues. V gave up 2 bases and J gave up 1 base; unmatched junction bases: 12. Germline CDR1 reads SGHRS; CDR2 reads YFSETQ.

This clonotype was seen more than once but under ten times. J is TRBJ2-1 and V is TRBV6-5; D is perhaps TRBD2 (5 bases). V lost 0 bases and J lost 3, with 12 bases in between. Germline CDR1 MNHEY, CDR2 SVGAGI. The CDR3 loop spans 16 amino acids. The CDR3 DNA reads as TGTGCCAGCAGTTACTCGACGGGATCCGTCTACAATGAGCAGTTCTTC. Its protein product is CASSYSTGSVYNEQFF.

This clonotype was recorded only once. The chain is built from TRBV7-9 and TRBJ2-7; D is unresolved. Near its end, the DNA agrees better with TRBJ2-5, so the J call may be wrong. CDR1 and CDR2 from the germline V gene are SEHNR and FQNEAQ (reference sequence). The length of the CDR3 is 14 residues. In DNA, the CDR3 is TGTGCCAGCAGCCGGACGGGTGAAATGGAGACCCAGTACTTC. This gives the protein CASSRTGEMETQYF.

On this clonotype: The junction shows a germline mismatch at one end, possibly a read error. V and J are TRBV10-2 and TRBJ2-1; tentative D call: TRBD2 (6 bases). Germline CDR1 reads WSHSY; CDR2 reads SAAADI. This CDR3 is built from 15 residues. As DNA, the CDR3 is TGCGCCAGCAGGGTCACTAGCAACACCTACAAGGAGCAGTTCTTC. Protein sequence: CASRVTSNTYKEQFF.

The rearrangement uses TRBV13 and TRBJ2-3; 7 bases match TRBD2. The V and J ends lost 5 bases and 4 bases, in that order; junction bases with no gene match: 9. This CDR3 spans 15 amino acids. The germline V gene encodes CDR1 PRHDT and CDR2 FYEKMQ (reference sequence). CDR3 sequence (DNA): TGTGCCAGCAGCCCCGGCCCGGGGGGTGCAGATACGCAGTATTTT. Amino acids: CASSPGPGGADTQYF.

The chain has TRBV12-3 or TRBV12-4 and TRBJ2-3; perhaps TRBD2 as D (6 bases). V lost 6 bases and J 6 bases, leaving 10 bases between the germline ends. CDR3 size: 12 residues. The CDR3 loop is CASSRGSDTQYF. CDR3 bases: TGTGCCAGCAGCCGGGGGTCCGATACGCAGTATTTT.